This is a list of T cell receptor beta chains from one sample in a study of Graves' ophthalmopathy and Graves' hyperthyroidism. Via MiXCR, TCRdb re-called the multiplex PCR reads, giving one row per CDR3 protein. The repertoire holds around 1,000,000 distinct CDR3 sequences, with 35% to 40% as singletons. Source material: peripheral blood or thyroid tissue (not recorded which). The receptors originated from an adult man with Graves' hyperthyroidism. The CDR3 runs from the conserved cysteine through the conserved F or W. Some rows have no size entry. The others give once, few or many, or a class for an expanded clone.

v_call	clone_size	j_call	cdr3_aa
TRBV7-9	NA	TRBJ1-1	CASSLARQAGAEAFF
TRBV4-1	many	TRBJ1-5	CASSQVESNQPQHF
TRBV6-5	few	TRBJ2-5	CASSNGFGSVKGETQYF
TRBV25-1	NA	TRBJ1-3	CASSDAGPYGYTIYF
TRBV12-3/TRBV12-4	once	TRBJ1-4	CASTPRGGLEKLFF
TRBV4-1	once	TRBJ1-2	CASSQGRQAGYTF
TRBV7-9	NA	NA	CASSQATGAKNIQYF
TRBV12-3/TRBV12-4	NA	TRBJ1-5	CASSPLDRGYPQHF
TRBV15	few	TRBJ1-6	CASRAGTGRVSPLHF
TRBV10-3	many	TRBJ1-4	CAISESVAGTNEKLFF
TRBV14	few	TRBJ1-1	CASSGAGTEAFF
TRBV19	NA	TRBJ1-1	CASSIGYRVMRVETEAFF
TRBV7-9	few	TRBJ2-2	CASSLARKTGELFF
TRBV2	many	TRBJ1-5	CASGPSGGSNQPQHF
TRBV4-1	NA	TRBJ2-7	CASSQEGLASYEQYF
TRBV11-2	few	TRBJ2-7	CASSTQRGNEQYF
TRBV7-2	NA	TRBJ1-5	CASSFWVGVGQPQHF
TRBV20-1	NA	TRBJ1-5	CSASRVLDFNQPQHF
TRBV2	many	TRBJ2-7	CASTAGDEQYF
TRBV2	many	TRBJ2-7	CASSPDRGRDEQYF
TRBV11-1	many	TRBJ1-1	CASRTTGGFTEAFF
TRBV12-5	NA	TRBJ1-2	CASGQTGRGYTF
TRBV29-1	many	TRBJ2-7	CSISRTGPYEQYF
TRBV4-1	many	TRBJ2-5	CASSQRSGTGKTQYF
TRBV5-1	NA	TRBJ2-7	CASSLGQGIHEQYF
TRBV7-9	many	TRBJ2-5	CASSKSTDNSGETQYF
TRBV29-1	many	TRBJ2-7	CSVESQGSGEQYF
TRBV7-8	few	TRBJ2-7	CASSFKPGTIYEQYF
TRBV29-1	NA	TRBJ2-2	CSVADTGELFF
TRBV4-1	many	TRBJ2-5	CASSQWGHRETQYF
TRBV20-1	many	TRBJ2-5	CSAEERGETQYF
TRBV12-3/TRBV12-4	NA	TRBJ2-2	CASRSGRAGGELFF
TRBV20-1	NA	TRBJ2-7	CSGLRTSGNYEQYF
TRBV7-9	NA	TRBJ1-5	CASSVTGGNQHF
TRBV10-3	NA	TRBJ2-2	CASGGWPAWDTGELFF
TRBV6-2/TRBV6-3	NA	TRBJ2-2	CASSYSYQVGRVGNTGELFF
TRBV7-8	few	TRBJ1-3	CASSLISTSGNTIYF
TRBV12-3/TRBV12-4	once	TRBJ2-5	CAISPVRGTQYF
TRBV25-1	NA	TRBJ1-6	CASSSPGGRNSPLHF
TRBV11-2	many	TRBJ1-1	CASSSAGIGTEAFF
TRBV18	NA	TRBJ1-2	CASSPATEEGYTF
TRBV20-1	once	TRBJ2-7	CSARPQGASRLYEQYF
TRBV19	NA	TRBJ1-5	CASSPGGAQHF
TRBV5-8	few	TRBJ2-5	CASRKGSQIQETQYF
TRBV5-5	NA	TRBJ1-4	CASSSGAGEKLFF
TRBV20-1	many	TRBJ1-5	CSAIGAGQPQHF
TRBV10-2	NA	TRBJ2-7	CASRRSGEPYEQYF
TRBV29-1	NA	TRBJ2-5	CSVEKGGGAF
TRBV2	NA	TRBJ1-5	CASLGGVRDSNQPQHF
TRBV6-5	many	TRBJ2-7	CASSYSQLLPSEQYF
TRBV4-3	few	TRBJ1-1	CASSQDLAGSAEAFF
TRBV10-3	many	TRBJ2-7	CAISVSGRVWEQYF
TRBV29-1	NA	TRBJ1-4	CSAGGGKEKLFF
TRBV29-1	NA	TRBJ1-2	CSVWETGSGYTF
TRBV5-4	NA	TRBJ2-7	CASSLGLAGGAQYF
TRBV20-1	NA	TRBJ1-5	CSVQDRGWEPQHF
TRBV10-3	once	TRBJ1-4	CATTSTLNPSEKLFF
TRBV9	NA	TRBJ1-2	CASSQGAGQGANYGYTF